The 25 T cell receptor beta chains listed next were all sequenced from one sample in a study of T cell responses to AZD1222 COVID-19 vaccine. The protocol was immunoSEQ multiplex PCR, while the TCRdb copy is restricted to in-frame clones and leaves out a portion. The data hold around 200,000 clones, with 94% observed a single time. The sample here was peripheral blood, taken 28 days after the second AZD1222 dose. The origin of the receptors is an adult who received the AZD1222 COVID-19 vaccine.

The rearrangement uses TRBV19 and TRBJ1-6; 9 bases map to TRBD1. The CDR3 extends over 14 amino acids. Germline V gene lookup returns CDR1 LNHDA and CDR2 SQIVND (reference sequence). The V and J ends lost 8 bases and 8 bases, in that order; junction bases with no gene match: 7. Here the CDR3 reads CASGTGQGYSPLHF. DNA for the CDR3: TGTGCCAGTGGAACGGGACAGGGTTATTCACCCCTCCACTTT.

Regarding this clone: One end of the junction does not line up with germline, which may come from a read error. The CDR3 loop is CASSPLSNEQYF. CDR3 nucleotides: TGTGCCAGCAGCCCCCTCTCCAACGAGCAGTACTTC. The chain couples TRBV3-1 (or the pseudogene TRBV3-2) to TRBJ2-7, with D hard to call. Per germline, CDR1 LGHDT and CDR2 YNNKEL (reference sequence). The CDR3 loop spans 12 amino acids.

J is TRBJ1-5 and V is TRBV3-1 (or the pseudogene TRBV3-2); no definite D call. The V end was cut by 0 bases, the J end by 1 base, with 10 bases between. Germline V gene sequence: CDR1 LGHDT, CDR2 YNNKEL (reference sequence). The CDR3 has 16 residues. In nucleotides, the CDR3 is TGTGCCAGCAGCCAAGATACCCCCGGCAGCAATCAGCCCCAGCATTTT. This codes for CASSQDTPGSNQPQHF.

J is TRBJ1-1 and V is TRBV9; no reliable D call. The CDR3 consists of 16 residues. Per germline, CDR1 SGDLS and CDR2 YYNGEE. The V gene lost 4 bases and the J gene lost 1 base, with 17 bases spanning the gap. The CDR3 DNA is TGTGCCAGCAGCTCTCGATCGATTGAGGGGAACACTGAAGCTTTCTTT. This gives the protein CASSSRSIEGNTEAFF.

The chain is built from TRBV11-1 and TRBJ2-1; 7 nucleotides agree with TRBD2. J lost 9 bases, V lost 6 bases, and 5 bases had no gene match. The CDR3 spans 12 residues. The germline CDR1 and CDR2 sequences are SGHAT and FQDESV (reference sequence). CDR3 nucleotides: TGTGCCAGCAGGGGGGGGTATGGTGAGCAGTTCTTC. Residues: CASRGGYGEQFF.

The chain has TRBV12-3 or TRBV12-4 and TRBJ1-1; weak D call: TRBD1 (5 bases). The CDR3 totals 13 residues. V was clipped by 6 bases and J by 6 bases, with 14 bases between them. In nucleotides, the CDR3 is TGTGCCAGCAGAAATACCGGGGGGGCTGAAGCTTTCTTT. Translation: CASRNTGGAEAFF.

The V gene is TRBV28, the J gene TRBJ1-1; TRBD1 matches at 9 bases. J gave up 6 bases and V 4 bases, and 9 bases lay outside the gene matches. The CDR3 contains 15 residues. The V gene's germline CDR1 is MDHEN and CDR2 SYDVKM. CDR3 DNA: TGTGCCAGCAGTTGGATGACAGGGGGTGGGGCTGAAGCTTTCTTT. Translation: CASSWMTGGGAEAFF.

The CDR3 spells CASAGGSQTQYF. In DNA, the CDR3 is TGTGCCAGCGCGGGGGGAAGCCAGACCCAGTACTTC. The V gene is TRBV6-5, the J gene TRBJ2-5; TRBD2 aligns across 8 bases. With V trimmed by 8 bases and J by 6 bases, 5 bases remained unmatched. The CDR3 consists of 12 residues. CDR1 is MNHEY, CDR2 SVGAGI, per germline.

The chain employs TRBV6-2 or TRBV6-3 and TRBJ2-1, with D uncertain. Trimming cost V 2 bases and J 6 bases, with 2 bases left between them. The germline V gene has CDR1 MNHEY and CDR2 SVGEGT. The CDR3 is 11 residues long. The CDR3 DNA is TGTGCCAGCAGTTACCTCAATGAGCAGTTCTTC. Amino acid sequence: CASSYLNEQFF.

The rearrangement links TRBV9 to TRBJ2-1; D gene ambiguous. Germline values: CDR1 SGDLS, CDR2 YYNGEE. Trimming took 0 bases from V and 4 from J, leaving 8 bases between them. This CDR3 comprises 14 residues. CDR3 region: CASSVEGRYNEQFF. CDR3 nucleotides: TGTGCCAGCAGCGTAGAGGGCCGATACAATGAGCAGTTCTTC.

CDR3 in amino acids: CASGGNSPLHF. CDR3 in DNA: TGTGCCAGCGGGGGTAATTCACCCCTCCACTTT. The chain uses TRBV27 and TRBJ1-6; TRBD1 is a possible D gene (5 bases). Trimming took off 8 bases at V and 6 bases at J, with 5 bases between the two ends. CDR1 is MNHEY, CDR2 SMNVEV, per germline (reference sequence). The CDR3 has 11 residues.

Of note for this clone: Distinct nucleotide sequences in the sample also encode this CDR3. The gene calls are TRBV18 and TRBJ2-5; D not resolved. V was clipped by 3 bases and J by 3 bases, with 2 bases between them. The CDR3 runs 11 residues. Germline CDR1 is KGHSH and CDR2 is LQKENI. The CDR3 protein is CASSPEETQYF. The CDR3 region has the DNA TGTGCCAGCTCACCGGAAGAGACCCAGTACTTC.

The genes are TRBV9 and TRBJ1-4, with a tentative D call TRBD1 (6 bases). Per the germline V gene, CDR1 is SGDLS and CDR2 is YYNGEE. This CDR3 has 14 residues. V lost 4 bases and J 3 bases, leaving 10 bases between the germline ends. In nucleotides, the CDR3 is TGTGCCAGCAGCCAGGACAGCTCTAATGAAAAACTGTTTTTT. The encoded protein is CASSQDSSNEKLFF. Looking up the rest from reference TRBV9 and TRBJ1-4 gives the full variable domain: DSGVTQTPKHLITATGQRVTLRCSPRSGDLSVYWYQQSLDQGLQFLIQYYNGEERAKGNILERFSAQQFPDLHSELNLSSLELGDSALYFCASSQDSSNEKLFFGSGTQLSVL.

V and J are TRBV9 and TRBJ1-6; TRBD1 might be the D (6 bases). This CDR3 has 15 amino acids. V was trimmed by 1 base and J by 5 bases, leaving 10 bases between them. Per germline, CDR1 SGDLS and CDR2 YYNGEE. The CDR3 region has the DNA TGTGCCAGCAGCGTAACAGGGATGGATAATTCACCCCTCCACTTT. Amino acids: CASSVTGMDNSPLHF. The entire variable domain, with the rest obtained from reference TRBV9 and TRBJ1-6, is as follows: DSGVTQTPKHLITATGQRVTLRCSPRSGDLSVYWYQQSLDQGLQFLIQYYNGEERAKGNILERFSAQQFPDLHSELNLSSLELGDSALYFCASSVTGMDNSPLHFGNGTRLTVT.

This chain connects TRBV7-9 to TRBJ2-7, with D perhaps matching TRBD2 (5 bases). Looked up from germline, CDR1 is SEHNR and CDR2 is FQNEAQ (reference sequence). V lost 5 bases and J lost 2, with 13 bases in between. This CDR3 has 14 residues. The CDR3, as DNA: TGTGCCAGCAGCCCCCCGCGGGTGCCCTACGAGCAGTACTTC. It encodes CASSPPRVPYEQYF.

CDR3 in DNA: TGTGCCAGCAGCCCCCGGACTAGAGGGGTCGAGCAGTACTTC. It encodes CASSPRTRGVEQYF. This chain joins TRBV5-4 and TRBJ2-7; 7 nucleotides match TRBD2. Germline V gene lookup returns CDR1 SGHNT and CDR2 YYREEE (reference sequence). The CDR3 has 14 amino acids. The V segment lost 4 bases and the J segment 6 bases; nucleotides outside the gene matches: 10.

This clone has just one count. The CDR3 reads CASNVAGKNTEAFF. CDR3 in DNA: TGTGCCAGCAATGTGGCAGGGAAAAACACTGAAGCTTTCTTT. This chain joins TRBV3-1 (or the pseudogene TRBV3-2) and TRBJ1-1; possibly TRBD1 for D (5 bases). Germline lookup yields CDR1 LGHDT and CDR2 YNNKEL (reference sequence). The CDR3 is made up of 14 amino acids. The V and J ends lost 7 bases and 2 bases respectively, with 14 bases between them.

The chain recombines TRBV4-3 with TRBJ2-7; possibly TRBD1 for D (6 bases). CDR3 size: 14 residues. V was pared by 0 bases and J by 6 bases, with 12 bases between. Germline CDR1 is LGHNA and CDR2 is YSLEER. The CDR3 DNA reads as TGCGCCAGCAGCCAAGATCACAGGGTTGGCGAGCAGTACTTC. This sequence encodes CASSQDHRVGEQYF.

The chain has TRBV30 and TRBJ1-5; no clear D gene. Trimming removed 0 bases at V and 6 bases at J, with 6 bases between. Germline V gives CDR1 GTSNPN, CDR2 SVGIG (reference sequence). The CDR3 runs to 12 residues. The CDR3 bases are TGTGCCTGGAGTGTGGGTGGTCAGCCCCAGCATTTT. It translates to CAWSVGGQPQHF.

V and J are TRBV29-1 and TRBJ1-2; possibly TRBD1 for D (6 bases). The germline V and J ends were trimmed by 7 bases and 4 bases, with 13 bases remaining between them. This CDR3 spans 12 amino acids. CDR1 and CDR2 (germline): SQVTM, ANQGSEA. CDR3 protein: CSAEQGFYGYTF. CDR3 DNA sequence: TGCAGCGCGGAACAGGGATTCTATGGCTACACCTTC.

The rearrangement uses TRBV28 and TRBJ1-2, with D uncertain. Per the germline V gene, CDR1 is MDHEN and CDR2 is SYDVKM. V lost 2 bases and J 4 bases, leaving 14 bases between the germline ends. The CDR3 has 15 residues. The CDR3 here is CASSLMAGSSYGYTF. Written as DNA, the CDR3 is TGTGCCAGCAGTTTAATGGCAGGTTCAAGCTATGGCTACACCTTC.

The chain uses TRBV4-1 and TRBJ1-1, with 7 bases lining up with TRBD1. The germline gives CDR1 MGHRA, CDR2 YSYEKL. This CDR3 is 14 amino acids long. Trimming cost V 0 bases and J 14 bases; bases outside gene matches: 12. CDR3 nucleotides: TGCGCCAGCAGCCAAGATCATAGGGACAGTCCTCCATTCTTT. As protein: CASSQDHRDSPPFF.

V gene TRBV6-6 combines with J gene TRBJ2-7; 16 positions match TRBD2. The length of the CDR3 is 16 residues. V was clipped by 0 bases and J by 6 bases; unmatched bases: 2. The germline CDR1 and CDR2 sequences are MNHNY and SVGAGI (reference sequence). CDR3 sequence: CASSYSGLAGGPEQYF. In DNA form, the CDR3 reads TGTGCCAGCAGTTACTCGGGACTAGCGGGGGGGCCCGAGCAGTACTTC.

The chain is built from TRBV29-1 and TRBJ2-3; 8 nucleotides align to TRBD1. Germline lookup yields CDR1 SQVTM and CDR2 ANQGSEA. The CDR3 loop spans 13 amino acids. The V and J ends lost 6 bases and 3 bases, in that order; junction bases with no gene match: 5. Here the CDR3 reads CSVRTGFTDTQYF. The CDR3 region has the DNA TGCAGCGTGAGGACAGGGTTTACAGATACGCAGTATTTT.

The chain joins TRBV5-4 to TRBJ2-7, with TRBD2 identical over 14 bases. V trimming: 4 bases; J trimming: 3 bases; junction bases outside the gene matches: 3. Germline CDR1 SGHNT, CDR2 YYREEE (reference sequence). The CDR3 is 15 residues long. CDR3 nucleotide sequence: TGTGCCAGCAGCGCGGGACTAGCGGGAGACTACGAGCAGTACTTC. Amino acids: CASSAGLAGDYEQYF.